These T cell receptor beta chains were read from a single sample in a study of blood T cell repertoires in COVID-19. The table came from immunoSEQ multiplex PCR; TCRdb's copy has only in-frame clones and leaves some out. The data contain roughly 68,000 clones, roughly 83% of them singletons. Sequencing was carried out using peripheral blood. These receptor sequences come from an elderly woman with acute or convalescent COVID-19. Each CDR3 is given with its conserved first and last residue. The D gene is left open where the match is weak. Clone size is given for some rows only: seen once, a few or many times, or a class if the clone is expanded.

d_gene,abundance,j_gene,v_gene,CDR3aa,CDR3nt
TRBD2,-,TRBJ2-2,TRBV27,CASSSAGLAGAVGELFF,TGTGCCAGCAGTTCCGCGGGGCTAGCGGGAGCGGTCGGGGAGCTGTTTTTT
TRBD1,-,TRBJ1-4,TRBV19,CASSTRTGAGNEKLFF,TGTGCCAGTAGTACTCGGACAGGGGCCGGGAATGAAAAACTGTTTTTT
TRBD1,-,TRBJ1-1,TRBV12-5,CASAGQGATEAFF,TGTGCTAGTGCTGGACAGGGGGCAACAGAAGCTTTCTTT
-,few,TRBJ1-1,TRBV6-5,CATLLRNTEAFF,TGTGCCACTCTCCTCAGGAACACTGAAGCTTTCTTT
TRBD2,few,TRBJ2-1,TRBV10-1,CASSKTSGGTYEQFF,TGCGCCAGCAGTAAAACTAGCGGGGGTACCTATGAGCAGTTCTTC
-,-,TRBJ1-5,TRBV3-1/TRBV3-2,CASSQAGLSNQPQHF,TGTGCCAGCAGCCAAGCCGGGTTGAGCAATCAGCCCCAGCATTTT
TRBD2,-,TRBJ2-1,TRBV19,CASSFSAGSSYNEQFF,TGTGCCAGTAGTTTTTCAGCGGGGAGCTCCTACAATGAGCAGTTCTTC
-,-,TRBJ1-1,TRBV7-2,CASSLNPGVNTEAFF,TGTGCCAGCAGCTTGAACCCCGGGGTGAACACTGAAGCTTTCTTT
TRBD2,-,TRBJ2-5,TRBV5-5,CASSPTSGGAETQYF,TGTGCCAGCAGCCCGACTAGCGGGGGGGCAGAGACCCAGTACTTC
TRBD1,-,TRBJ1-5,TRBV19,CASSGTGQGAGQPQHF,TGTGCCAGTAGTGGTACGGGACAGGGGGCAGGTCAGCCCCAGCATTTT
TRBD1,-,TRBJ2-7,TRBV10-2,CASSSTGTVYEQYF,TGCGCCAGCAGTTCCACCGGGACAGTCTACGAGCAGTACTTC
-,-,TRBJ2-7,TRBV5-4,CASSPPPGSTDEQYF,TGTGCCAGCAGCCCCCCTCCGGGGTCGACCGACGAGCAGTACTTC
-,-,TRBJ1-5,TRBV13,CASSFGGSGNQPQHF,TGTGCCAGCAGCTTTGGAGGGAGCGGCAATCAGCCCCAGCATTTT